Shown below are 7 T cell receptor beta chains from a single sample sequenced in a study of T cell repertoires in cytomegalovirus infection. TCRdb processed the reads anew with MiXCR; each CDR3 protein has one entry. The sample shows some 180,000 distinct CDR3 sequences, about 21% of them seen only once. Material for sequencing was PBMCs. All receptors come from a human donor in good health (CMV status not recorded). Some clones in this sample may be carry-over from other donors' samples.

About this clonotype itself: It may be a read error: a sequence one base away is much more abundant. The CDR3 nucleotides read TGTGTCAGCAGGTGGGGGGGGGGGAGGTCCAATGAGCAGTTCTTC. It yields the protein CVSRWGGGRSNEQFF. The chain uses TRBV7-8 and TRBJ2-1; TRBD2 matches 7 bases. The length of the CDR3 is 15 residues. Looked up from germline, CDR1 is SGHVS and CDR2 is FQNEAQ.

This chain uses TRBV2 with TRBJ1-2; D is undetermined. V was pared by 1 base and J by 7 bases, with 10 bases between. The CDR3 has 13 residues. Germline CDR1 reads SNHLY; CDR2 reads FYNNEI. DNA for the CDR3: TGTGCCAGCAGTGAAGGCAGGACTGGTGGCTACACCTTC. It translates to CASSEGRTGGYTF.

Written as DNA, the CDR3 is TGTGCCAGTACCCTCGGGACTAGCGGAGTTAACACCGGGGAGCTGTTTTTT. This sequence encodes CASTLGTSGVNTGELFF. The V gene is TRBV19, the J gene TRBJ2-2; 11 bases line up with TRBD2. The ends lost 7 bases at V and 2 bases at J; junction bases unmatched: 9. The CDR3 totals 17 residues. In germline, CDR1 is LNHDA, CDR2 SQIVND (reference sequence).

CDR3 region: CASTWDEGYTEAFF. Written as DNA, the CDR3 is TGTGCCAGCACCTGGGATGAAGGCTACACTGAAGCTTTCTTT. The rearrangement links TRBV6-6 to TRBJ1-1, with D unresolved. The CDR3 length is 14 residues. In germline, CDR1 is MNHNY, CDR2 SVGAGI (reference sequence). The germline V and J ends were trimmed by 7 bases and 3 bases, with 15 bases remaining between them.

There are many counts of this clonotype. This chain joins TRBV12-3 or TRBV12-4 and TRBJ2-7, with a weak D call TRBD2 (5 bases). V lost 3 bases to trimming and J lost 5 bases, with 11 bases between them. The CDR3 totals 13 residues. This CDR3 is CASSFPSLHEQYF. The CDR3 DNA reads as TGTGCCAGCAGTTTTCCTAGCCTCCACGAGCAGTACTTC.

The rearrangement joins TRBV5-1 to TRBJ2-2; 7 bases are shared with TRBD1. The V segment lost 3 bases and the J segment 1 base; nucleotides outside the gene matches: 6. This CDR3 region has 16 residues. Germline V lookup: CDR1 SGHRS, CDR2 YFSETQ. DNA of the CDR3: TGCGCCAGCAGCTCAACAGGGGCGAAGAACACCGGGGAGCTGTTTTTT. This codes for CASSSTGAKNTGELFF.

A few counts support this clonotype. The V call is TRBV7-4, the J call TRBJ1-1; D is perhaps TRBD1 (5 bases). The V end was cut by 6 bases, the J end by 1 base, with 6 bases between. The CDR3 runs 12 residues. Looked up from germline, CDR1 is SGHVT and CDR2 is SQSDAQ. This CDR3 is CASRQGNTEAFF. The CDR3 DNA sequence: TGTGCCAGCAGGCAGGGGAACACTGAAGCTTTCTTT.